This paragraph covers one TCR beta chain sequence. Method: immunoSEQ multiplex PCR; TCRdb's copy keeps in-frame clones and lacks some. The sample carries 80,000 to 100,000 clones, around 87% recorded once. The data derive from a study of T cell responses to AZD1222 COVID-19 vaccine. The sample was peripheral blood, taken 28 days after the second AZD1222 dose. This sequence originates from an adult who received the AZD1222 COVID-19 vaccine.

The CDR3 loop reads CASTLTSGSYNEQFF. The CDR3 nucleotides are TGTGCCAGCACCCTGACTAGCGGGAGCTACAATGAGCAGTTCTTC. V and J are TRBV11-1 and TRBJ2-1, with 12 positions matching TRBD2. The germline gives CDR1 SGHAT, CDR2 FQDESV (reference sequence). The CDR3 length is 15 residues. After removal of 7 bases from V and 3 bases from J, the junction contained 4 bases not matched to a gene.